The TCR beta chain under discussion was sequenced for a study of blood T cells in healthy people across ages. The CDR3 covers 16 residues. The germline V gene has CDR1 MDHEN and CDR2 SYDVKM. With V trimmed by 4 bases and J by 4 bases, 10 bases remained unmatched. This clonotype was picked up a small number of times. Using a J-beta primer mix together with a sample-barcoded 5' primer, a second PCR was run for about 6 to 11 cycles. TCRdb processed the 5' RACE reads anew with MiXCR; each CDR3 protein has one entry. The data hold around 1,500,000 distinct CDR3 sequences, with over 25% observed a single time.

This clonotype was obtained from a woman in her twenties or thirties in good health. Sequencing used blood. The chain links TRBV28 to TRBJ2-5; 9 bases are a match to TRBD1. In nucleotides, the CDR3 is TGTGCCAGCAGTTCCGGGGGACAGGGTCTACGAGAGACCCAGTACTTC. Amino acids: CASSSGGQGLRETQYF.